These 17 T cell receptor beta chains were sequenced from one sample in a study of blood T cell repertoires in COVID-19. Sequencing was performed with immunoSEQ multiplex PCR; in TCRdb, only in-frame clones are kept and a portion is missing. The profile covers 200,000 to 300,000 clones, with around 90% appearing a single time and roughly 5% taken by the ten largest. What was sequenced was peripheral blood. These receptors were collected from an older woman with COVID-19, enrolled during active disease.

This sequence joins TRBV2 and TRBJ2-2; weak D call: TRBD2 (5 bases). The V gene lost 2 bases and the J gene lost 5 bases, with 6 bases spanning the gap. Germline V gives CDR1 SNHLY, CDR2 FYNNEI. The CDR3 spans 13 residues. This CDR3 is CASSESGTGELFF. The CDR3 nucleotides are TGTGCCAGCAGTGAATCGGGGACCGGGGAGCTGTTTTTT.

This chain links TRBV9 with TRBJ2-1; D may be TRBD2 (6 bases). Germline V gene data show CDR1 as SGDLS and CDR2 as YYNGEE. This CDR3 region has 17 residues. V gave up 0 bases and J gave up 7 bases, with 20 bases separating them. CDR3 residues: CASSVVGGDPSGNEQFF. The DNA for the CDR3 is TGTGCCAGCAGCGTAGTTGGAGGGGACCCTTCGGGGAATGAGCAGTTCTTC.

A remark on this clone: The germline gene is not matched at one end of the junction; a read error may be the cause. V gene TRBV11-2 combines with J gene TRBJ1-1; the match to TRBD1 covers 7 bases. Germline CDR1 reads SGHAT; CDR2 reads FQNNGV. The CDR3 consists of 13 residues. The CDR3 is CASSIQGNAEAFF. The CDR3 region has the DNA TGTGCCAGCAGCATACAGGGGAACGCTGAAGCTTTCTTT. Looking up the rest from reference TRBV11-2 and TRBJ1-1 gives the full variable domain: EAGVAQSPRYKIIEKRQSVAFWCNPISGHATLYWYQQILGQGPKLLIQFQNNGVVDDSQLPKDRFSAERLKGVDSTLKIQPAKLEDSAVYLCASSIQGNAEAFFGQGTRLTVV.

The gene calls are TRBV7-9 and TRBJ2-3; 11 positions agree with TRBD2. This CDR3 region has 16 residues. V lost 5 bases to trimming and J lost 2 bases; unmatched junction nucleotides: 6. From germline, CDR1 is SEHNR and CDR2 FQNEAQ (reference sequence). CDR3: CASSHLAGGNTDTQYF. The CDR3, as DNA: TGTGCCAGCAGCCACTTAGCGGGAGGGAACACAGATACGCAGTATTTT.

This clone was observed once. The genes are TRBV5-1 and TRBJ2-5, with TRBD2 identical over 9 bases. This CDR3 is 14 amino acids long. Germline values: CDR1 SGHRS, CDR2 YFSETQ. Germline trimming cut 4 bases from V and 5 bases from J; bases unmatched to any gene: 6. CDR3 sequence reads: CASSKGLAFETQYF. In nucleotides, the CDR3 is TGCGCCAGCAGCAAGGGACTAGCATTTGAGACCCAGTACTTC. The whole variable domain, filled in from reference TRBV5-1 and TRBJ2-5, reads KAGVTQTPRYLIKTRGQQVTLSCSPISGHRSVSWYQQTPGQGLQFLFEYFSETQRNKGNFPGRFSGRQFSNSRSEMNVSTLELGDSALYLCASSKGLAFETQYFGPGTRLLVL.

As DNA, the CDR3 is TGTGCCAGCAGCCAGGCGACTTTTAGCGGGAGCCCGAGCACAGATACGCAGTATTTT. Its translation: CASSQATFSGSPSTDTQYF. The chain couples TRBV14 to TRBJ2-3; TRBD2 aligns across 9 bases. The V and J ends lost 3 bases and 0 bases, in that order; junction bases with no gene match: 13. CDR3 length equals 19 residues. CDR1 and CDR2 from the germline V gene are SGHDN and FVKESK.

The rearrangement joins TRBV7-9 to TRBJ2-5; tentative D call: TRBD1 (6 bases). The CDR3 extends over 16 amino acids. Per the germline V gene, CDR1 is SEHNR and CDR2 is FQNEAQ (reference sequence). V was clipped by 6 bases and J by 2 bases, with 19 bases between them. Here the CDR3 reads CASSETAGTLQETQYF. CDR3 bases: TGTGCCAGCAGTGAAACAGCCGGGACACTTCAAGAGACCCAGTACTTC.

V usage is TRBV29-1 and J usage is TRBJ2-3, with TRBD2 matching over 9 bases. The CDR3 covers 15 residues. The germline CDR1 and CDR2 sequences are SQVTM and ANQGSEA. V lost 4 bases, J lost 9 bases, and 14 bases stayed unmatched. The CDR3 is CSVGLSAGGAGTQYF. As DNA, the CDR3 is TGCAGCGTTGGTCTGTCGGCGGGGGGGGCAGGGACGCAGTATTTT.

This sequence joins TRBV7-2 and TRBJ1-4; no definite D call. The CDR3 loop spans 16 amino acids. V lost 1 base and J 1 base, leaving 10 bases between the germline ends. Germline CDR1 is SGHTA and CDR2 is FQGNSA. The CDR3 here is CASSLDRGLTNEKLFF. Here the CDR3 DNA reads TGTGCCAGCAGCTTAGATCGGGGTTTAACTAATGAAAAACTGTTTTTT.

The genes are TRBV6-5 and TRBJ2-7; no clear D. Germline CDR1 and CDR2: MNHEY and SVGAGI. V was trimmed by 1 base and J by 7 bases, leaving 8 bases between them. The length of the CDR3 is 12 residues. CDR3 amino acids: CASSYLQKEQYF. The CDR3 bases are TGTGCCAGCAGTTACTTACAGAAGGAGCAGTACTTC.

The V call is TRBV28, the J call TRBJ2-7, with 9 bases that match TRBD2. J gave up 0 bases and V 8 bases, and 2 bases lay outside the gene matches. This CDR3 contains 13 residues. Germline V lookup: CDR1 MDHEN, CDR2 SYDVKM. CDR3 sequence reads: CASLSGGSYEQYF. The CDR3 nucleotides read TGTGCCAGCCTTAGCGGGGGCTCCTACGAGCAGTACTTC.

The chain joins TRBV9 to TRBJ1-4, with D hard to call. Germline V gene data show CDR1 as SGDLS and CDR2 as YYNGEE. This CDR3 is 16 amino acids long. The V and J ends lost 4 bases and 0 bases respectively, with 13 bases between them. The DNA for the CDR3 is TGTGCCAGCAGCTTAGGCCGGGGAGCAACTAATGAAAAACTGTTTTTT. Protein product: CASSLGRGATNEKLFF.

V and J are TRBV29-1 and TRBJ1-2; no clear D. Germline assignment: CDR1 SQVTM and CDR2 ANQGSEA. CDR3 size: 12 residues. V was clipped by 8 bases and J by 8 bases, with 18 bases between them. In DNA, the CDR3 is TGCAGCACCTGGGCGCATTTGGAAGGCTACACCTTC. Translation: CSTWAHLEGYTF.

The rearrangement links TRBV24-1 to TRBJ2-3; 9 bases fit TRBD2. CDR1 and CDR2 from the germline V gene are KGHDR and SFDVKD. CDR3 length: 14 residues. Trimming took 6 bases from V and 5 from J; bases not matched to a gene: 5. The CDR3 sequence: CATSRAGGEDTQYF. CDR3 nucleotide sequence: TGTGCCACCAGTCGAGCGGGAGGCGAAGATACGCAGTATTTT.

J is TRBJ1-4 and V is TRBV5-4, with a tentative D call TRBD1 (6 bases). Trimming shortened V by 4 bases and J by 8 bases, and 12 bases separated the two germline ends. CDR1 and CDR2 (germline): SGHNT, YYREEE (reference sequence). The CDR3 spans 13 residues. Written as DNA, the CDR3 is TGTGCCAGCAGCCGGGACATTGGCGAAAAACTGTTTTTT. This sequence encodes CASSRDIGEKLFF.

The chain employs TRBV27 and TRBJ2-5; 7 positions agree with TRBD2. With V trimmed by 1 base and J by 5 bases, 7 bases remained unmatched. CDR1 MNHEY and CDR2 SMNVEV come from the germline V gene (reference sequence). The CDR3 length is 15 residues. The CDR3 is CASSLWGGRKETQYF. The CDR3 nucleotides are TGTGCCAGCAGTTTATGGGGGGGGAGGAAGGAGACCCAGTACTTC.

This clone has a handful of counts. J is TRBJ1-3 and V is TRBV7-2; TRBD1 is a possible D gene (6 bases). This CDR3 has 17 residues. V lost 4 bases and J 3 bases, leaving 19 bases between the germline ends. Germline lookup yields CDR1 SGHTA and CDR2 FQGNSA. The CDR3: CASSSWGGPTIGNTIYF. The CDR3 DNA reads TGTGCCAGCAGCTCATGGGGGGGCCCGACGATTGGAAACACCATATATTTT.